A single sample gave rise to the 17 T cell receptor beta chains below, sequenced in a study of T cells in Graves' hyperthyroidism and ophthalmopathy. Amplification of TCR beta CDR3 regions was performed using RNA transcripts as template. Initially, a first-round RT-PCR of the TCR CDR3 employed the HTBI primer set. TCRdb itself ran the multiplex PCR reads through MiXCR, one entry per CDR3 protein. The table shows more than 350,000 distinct CDR3 sequences, with roughly 15% occurring only once. Sequenced material: blood. The receptors come from a woman aged 60-70 years with Graves' ophthalmopathy.

This clonotype was seen many times. The chain joins TRBV2 to TRBJ2-7; 9 bases align to TRBD1. CDR3 length: 15 amino acids. The germline V gene encodes CDR1 SNHLY and CDR2 FYNNEI. V shed 5 bases and J 6 bases; nucleotides not matched to a gene: 11. CDR3 sequence reads: CASSLAGQGSVEQYF. The CDR3 bases are TGTGCCAGCAGTCTCGCGGGACAGGGATCGGTCGAGCAGTACTTC.

This clonotype was detected a few times. This rearrangement joins TRBV20-1 to TRBJ2-4; TRBD1 aligns across 9 bases. The CDR3 has 16 amino acids. The J segment lost 1 base and the V segment lost 5 bases, leaving 9 bases of the junction unmatched. CDR1 and CDR2 (germline): DFQATT, SNEGSKA (reference sequence). Here the CDR3 DNA reads TGCAGTGCTCCCTCACAGGGGGCGCAGGCCAAAAACATTCAGTACTTC. Translating it yields CSAPSQGAQAKNIQYF.

A remark on this clonotype: This may stem from a read error, because a much larger clone lies one nucleotide away. The CDR3 DNA reads TGCAGTGCTAGAACCGGGGGGAACACTGAAGCTTTGTTT. Protein: CSARTGGNTEALF. The V and J genes are TRBV20-1 and TRBJ1-1; possible D gene TRBD1, 5 bases. CDR1 and CDR2 from the germline V gene are DFQATT and SNEGSKA (reference sequence). The CDR3 is made up of 13 amino acids.

This clonotype was seen many times. The chain uses TRBV20-1 and TRBJ1-5, with no clear D. The V gene's germline CDR1 is DFQATT and CDR2 SNEGSKA (reference sequence). The CDR3 is made up of 14 amino acids. V was trimmed by 6 bases and J by 0 bases, leaving 12 bases between them. The CDR3 nucleotides are TGCAGTGCCCAGGTCCTCGATAGCAATCAGCCCCAGCATTTT. The encoded protein is CSAQVLDSNQPQHF.

V and J are TRBV13 and TRBJ2-6; the D call may be TRBD1 or TRBD2 (5 bases each). The CDR3 loop spans 16 amino acids. Trimming left V 4 bases short and J 0 bases short, with 10 bases between. CDR1 and CDR2 from the germline V gene are PRHDT and FYEKMQ (reference sequence). Written as DNA, the CDR3 is TGTGCCAGCAGCTCCTTGGGACGCTCTGGGGCCAACGTCCTGACTTTC. It specifies CASSSLGRSGANVLTF.

This clonotype came up many times. V usage is TRBV28 and J usage is TRBJ2-5, with D possibly TRBD1 on 5 matching bases. CDR1 and CDR2 from the germline V gene are MDHEN and SYDVKM. Trimming took off 5 bases at V and 4 bases at J, with 20 bases between the two ends. This CDR3 comprises 16 residues. The CDR3 loop reads CASSIFTSGSPETQYF. The DNA for the CDR3 is TGTGCCAGCAGTATATTTACCTCAGGGTCCCCAGAGACCCAGTACTTC. Full variable domain (outside the CDR3, taken from reference TRBV28 and TRBJ2-5): DVKVTQSSRYLVKRTGEKVFLECVQDMDHENMFWYRQDPGLGLRLIYFSYDVKMKEKGDIPEGYSVSREKKERFSLILESASTNQTSMYLCASSIFTSGSPETQYFGPGTRLLVL.

This clonotype has just a few counts. The rearrangement uses TRBV18 and TRBJ1-1; D is possibly TRBD1 (6 bases). This CDR3 has 15 residues. V lost 3 bases to trimming and J lost 7 bases, with 18 bases between them. Germline CDR1 KGHSH, CDR2 LQKENI. The CDR3 here is CASSPPGGGSVEAFF. The DNA for the CDR3 is TGTGCCAGCTCACCTCCCGGGGGGGGCTCCGTTGAAGCTTTCTTT.

This clonotype has only a few counts. The chain couples TRBV6-2 or TRBV6-3 to TRBJ2-1; TRBD2 aligns across 10 bases. V lost 2 bases and J lost 7; bases outside the gene matches: 8. Germline V gene lookup returns CDR1 MNHEY and CDR2 SVGEGT. The CDR3 loop spans 16 amino acids. Written as DNA, the CDR3 is TGTGCCAGCAGTTACCCTTCTAGCGGGAGAAGTAATGAGCAGTTCTTC. Its protein is CASSYPSSGRSNEQFF.

Ten or more counts support this clonotype. The chain has TRBV11-3 and TRBJ2-1; D not resolved. Germline CDR1 and CDR2: SGHNT and YENEEA. V was cut by 3 bases and J by 0 bases, with 12 bases left in between. This CDR3 spans 16 amino acids. The CDR3 is CASSFSGTSSYNEQFF. Here the CDR3 DNA reads TGTGCCAGCAGCTTTTCGGGCACCAGCTCCTACAATGAGCAGTTCTTC.

The rearrangement joins TRBV4-1 to TRBJ2-2; no definite D call. CDR1 and CDR2 from the germline V gene are MGHRA and YSYEKL. Trimming shortened V by 1 base and J by 0 bases, and 6 bases separated the two germline ends. CDR3 length: 15 amino acids. The CDR3 DNA reads TGCGCCAGCAGCCAAGTTCCAGCGAACACCGGGGAGCTGTTTTTT. It specifies CASSQVPANTGELFF.

This clonotype showed up many times. This chain links TRBV3-1 with TRBJ2-2; D could derive from TRBD1 or TRBD2 (5 bases each). CDR1 is LGHDT and CDR2 is YNNKEL in the germline V gene (reference sequence). The CDR3 extends over 15 amino acids. V shed 1 base and J shed 4 bases, with 10 bases lying between them. This CDR3 is CASSQAGAGTGELFF. The DNA for the CDR3 is TGTGCCAGCAGCCAAGCCGGGGCTGGCACCGGGGAGCTGTTTTTT.

This clonotype was recorded at least ten times. CDR3 in DNA: TGTGCCAGCAGTAGGGACAACCAAGAGACCCAGTACTTC. Translated, it gives CASSRDNQETQYF. The chain links TRBV2 to TRBJ2-5, with D perhaps matching TRBD1 (6 bases). V dropped 5 bases and J dropped 0 bases, with 7 bases sitting between them. Germline CDR1 reads SNHLY; CDR2 reads FYNNEI. This CDR3 spans 13 amino acids.

This clonotype was detected once. V gene TRBV28 combines with J gene TRBJ2-1, with 12 bases lining up with TRBD2. Trimming cost V 2 bases and J 8 bases; bases outside gene matches: 7. CDR1 is MDHEN, CDR2 SYDVKM, per germline. The CDR3 spans 16 residues. The CDR3 here is CASSLASGRAGDEQFF. Here the CDR3 DNA reads TGTGCCAGCAGTTTAGCTAGCGGGAGGGCAGGGGATGAGCAGTTCTTC.

In this sample, this clonotype turned up a few times. The chain carries TRBV15 and TRBJ1-1; TRBD1 aligns across 7 bases. The ends lost 1 base at V and 6 bases at J; junction bases unmatched: 5. Germline CDR1 is LNHNV and CDR2 is YYDKDF (reference sequence). There are 14 residues in the CDR3. The CDR3, as DNA: TGTGCCACCAGCAGAGTCAGGGGGATCGCTGAAGCTTTCTTT. Translation: CATSRVRGIAEAFF.

In this sample, this clonotype turned up a few times. This chain joins TRBV19 and TRBJ2-2; 8 bases align to TRBD1. This CDR3 contains 15 residues. From germline, CDR1 is LNHDA and CDR2 SQIVND (reference sequence). Germline trimming cut 3 bases from V and 3 bases from J; bases unmatched to any gene: 3. CDR3 sequence: CASSMTGVYTGELFF. The CDR3 DNA reads TGTGCCAGTAGTATGACAGGGGTGTACACCGGGGAGCTGTTTTTT. Based on the CDR3 plus reference TRBV19 and TRBJ2-2, the full variable domain is DGGITQSPKYLFRKEGQNVTLSCEQNLNHDAMYWYRQDPGQGLRLIYYSQIVNDFQKGDIAEGYSVSREKKESFPLTVTSAQKNPTAFYLCASSMTGVYTGELFFGEGSRLTVL.

As regards this clonotype: A single base separates this from a much larger clone, so it may be a read error. This CDR3 is missing its conserved last phenylalanine or tryptophan, likely due to a read error. The chain recombines TRBV5-1 with TRBJ2-3; perhaps TRBD2 as D (5 bases). Germline-derived CDR1 and CDR2 are SGHRS and YFSETQ. Deletions cut 5 bases from V and 0 bases from J, with 13 bases between. The CDR3 consists of 15 residues. The CDR3 here is CASRLSGTSTDTQYL. The DNA for the CDR3 is TGCGCCAGCAGACTCAGCGGAACTAGCACAGATACGCAGTATCTT.

This clonotype was counted ten times or more. V is TRBV6-2 or TRBV6-3 and J is TRBJ1-5; TRBD1 aligns across 10 bases. J gave up 6 bases and V 2 bases, and 13 bases lay outside the gene matches. The CDR3 runs to 18 residues. Germline CDR1 reads MNHEY; CDR2 reads SVGEGT. The CDR3 is CASSYTLTRTGGRQPQHF. In DNA, the CDR3 is TGTGCCAGCAGTTACACTTTGACGAGGACAGGGGGACGTCAGCCCCAGCATTTT.